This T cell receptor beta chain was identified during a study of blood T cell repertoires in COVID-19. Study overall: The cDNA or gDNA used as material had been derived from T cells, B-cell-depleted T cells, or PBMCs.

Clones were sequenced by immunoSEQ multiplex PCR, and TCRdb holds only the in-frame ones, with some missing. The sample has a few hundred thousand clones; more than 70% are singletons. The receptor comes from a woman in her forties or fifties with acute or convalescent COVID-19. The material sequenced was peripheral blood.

CDR3 in DNA: TGTGCCAGCAGCCGGACAGGGAACACCGGGGAGCTGTTTTTT. Residues: CASSRTGNTGELFF. The chain uses TRBV7-9 and TRBJ2-2; 7 nucleotides align to TRBD1. From germline, CDR1 is SEHNR and CDR2 FQNEAQ (reference sequence). Losses at the gene ends were 5 bases for V and 1 base for J; bases not matched to a gene: 1. This CDR3 spans 14 amino acids.